The 28 T cell receptor beta chains below come from one sample, sequenced in a study of cytotoxic CD8 clonotypes in ibrutinib-treated CLL. The assay was immunoSEQ multiplex PCR, and TCRdb's table has in-frame clones only and misses some. The sample has roughly 56,000 clones, over 60% seen once. Source: PBMCs, taken after 12 months of ibrutinib treatment. Source of these receptors: a human donor with chronic lymphocytic leukemia.

This chain connects TRBV13 to TRBJ2-7; maybe TRBD2 (5 bases). Trimming removed 5 bases at V and 3 bases at J, with 14 bases between. The CDR3 has 14 residues. Germline-derived CDR1 and CDR2 are PRHDT and FYEKMQ (reference sequence). This CDR3 reads CASSVAPADYEQYF. The CDR3 DNA reads TGTGCCAGCAGCGTAGCCCCAGCGGACTACGAGCAGTACTTC.

The rearrangement uses TRBV11-2 and TRBJ2-6; TRBD1 might be the D (7 bases). Germline V gene data show CDR1 as SGHAT and CDR2 as FQNNGV. The CDR3 has 15 residues. The V end lost 5 bases, the J end lost 0 bases, and 8 bases lay between the germline ends. The CDR3 sequence is CASSQGGSGANVLTF. DNA of the CDR3: TGTGCCAGCAGCCAGGGGGGCTCTGGGGCCAACGTCCTGACTTTC.

The rearrangement uses TRBV5-4 and TRBJ2-7; TRBD2 is a possible D gene (6 bases). The CDR3 spans 13 residues. In germline, CDR1 is SGHNT, CDR2 YYREEE (reference sequence). Trimming took off 0 bases at V and 5 bases at J, with 9 bases between the two ends. The CDR3 nucleotides read TGTGCCAGCAGCTTGGTAGCGGAGGACGAGCAGTACTTC. It encodes CASSLVAEDEQYF.

The chain combines TRBV28 with TRBJ2-5; 7 nucleotides line up with TRBD2. The germline V gene encodes CDR1 MDHEN and CDR2 SYDVKM. CDR3 length equals 15 residues. With V trimmed by 4 bases and J by 2 bases, 7 bases remained unmatched. The CDR3 DNA reads as TGTGCCAGCAGTTCGGGGGGAGAAGGGCAAGAGACCCAGTACTTC. As protein: CASSSGGEGQETQYF.

The V call is TRBV2, the J call TRBJ2-2; D uncertain. Germline V gene lookup returns CDR1 SNHLY and CDR2 FYNNEI. Trimming took 3 bases from V and 6 from J, leaving 11 bases between them. This CDR3 is 14 amino acids long. CDR3 sequence: CASSEWRTSGELFF. The CDR3 nucleotides read TGTGCCAGCAGTGAGTGGCGTACCTCCGGGGAGCTGTTTTTT.

This clone was seen a single time. CDR3 loop: CASSPAPRDTQYF. CDR3 nucleotide sequence: TGTGCCAGCAGCCCAGCCCCCCGAGATACGCAGTATTTT. The genes are TRBV5-4 and TRBJ2-3; D is unresolved. CDR3 length: 13 amino acids. V lost 4 bases and J 5 bases, leaving 11 bases between the germline ends. In germline, CDR1 is SGHNT, CDR2 YYREEE (reference sequence).

V usage is TRBV11-2 and J usage is TRBJ2-7; possible D gene TRBD2, 5 bases. The germline V gene has CDR1 SGHAT and CDR2 FQNNGV. The CDR3 sequence is 14 residues long. The germline V and J ends were trimmed by 5 bases and 5 bases, with 16 bases remaining between them. Here the CDR3 DNA reads TGTGCCAGCAGCGCGGGCCACTCGCCCGACGAGCAGTACTTC. It translates to CASSAGHSPDEQYF.

V and J are TRBV9 and TRBJ2-3; 10 positions agree with TRBD1. The CDR3 consists of 15 residues. Germline assignment: CDR1 SGDLS and CDR2 YYNGEE. J lost 6 bases, V lost 0 bases, and 4 bases had no gene match. CDR3 sequence (DNA): TGTGCCAGCAGCGTAGCCGGGACAGGGGTGGATACGCAGTATTTT. Residues: CASSVAGTGVDTQYF.

This clone has a handful of counts. This CDR3 is CASSQGSGANVLTF. As DNA, the CDR3 is TGTGCCAGCAGCCAGGGTTCTGGGGCCAACGTCCTGACTTTC. The chain has TRBV27 and TRBJ2-6; weak D call: TRBD1 (5 bases). The CDR3 consists of 14 residues. Trimming stripped 6 bases from V and 1 base from J, with 7 bases between. The germline V gene has CDR1 MNHEY and CDR2 SMNVEV (reference sequence).

On this clone: Other DNA sequences of this sample code for an identical CDR3. The J gene is TRBJ1-1, the V gene TRBV5-4, with D possibly matching TRBD1 (5 bases). Trimming left V 9 bases short and J 0 bases short, with 9 bases between. The germline V gene has CDR1 SGHNT and CDR2 YYREEE (reference sequence). The CDR3 is made up of 12 amino acids. CDR3 residues: CATQQVNTEAFF. The DNA of the CDR3 is TGTGCCACTCAACAGGTGAACACTGAAGCTTTCTTT.

This chain connects TRBV2 to TRBJ2-5; 9 bases fit TRBD2. The germline V gene encodes CDR1 SNHLY and CDR2 FYNNEI. The CDR3 sequence is 16 residues long. Trimming at V came to 0 bases and at J to 6 bases, leaving 8 bases not matched to a gene. Here the CDR3 DNA reads TGTGCCAGCAGTGAAGCGAGGGGAGCGGGAGGACAGACCCAGTACTTC. Its translation is CASSEARGAGGQTQYF.

The V call is TRBV27, the J call TRBJ2-7; D is perhaps TRBD1 or TRBD2 (6 bases each). The germline CDR1 and CDR2 sequences are MNHEY and SMNVEV (reference sequence). V lost 3 bases, J lost 4 bases, and 13 bases lay in between. The CDR3 covers 14 residues. The CDR3 DNA reads TGTGCCAGCAGTTTTGGAGGGACACCTTACGAGCAGTACTTC. Residues: CASSFGGTPYEQYF.

The chain employs TRBV4-1 and TRBJ1-5; TRBD1 agrees at 7 bases. Germline V gene data show CDR1 as MGHRA and CDR2 as YSYEKL. CDR3 length: 19 residues. V gave up 0 bases and J gave up 0 bases; unmatched junction bases: 11. The CDR3 DNA sequence: TGCGCCAGCAGCCAAGATGGGGCAGGGGGGGCCAATAGCAATCAGCCCCAGCATTTT. This translates into CASSQDGAGGANSNQPQHF.

This chain uses TRBV30 with TRBJ2-5; perhaps TRBD2 as D (7 bases). This CDR3 spans 14 amino acids. The germline CDR1 and CDR2 sequences are GTSNPN and SVGIG (reference sequence). The V end was cut by 3 bases, the J end by 2 bases, with 13 bases between. CDR3 region: CAWRRGGGQETQYF. The CDR3 DNA follows: TGTGCCTGGAGGCGAGGGGGGGGACAAGAGACCCAGTACTTC.

Here the CDR3 reads CASSQPGSPYEQYF. The CDR3 bases are TGTGCCAGCAGCCAACCAGGGAGTCCCTACGAGCAGTACTTC. This chain joins TRBV16 and TRBJ2-7; the D gene could be TRBD1 or TRBD2 (5 bases each). Trimming pared 2 bases from V and 2 bases from J, leaving 10 bases between. The CDR3 extends over 14 amino acids. Per germline, CDR1 KGHSY and CDR2 FQNENV.

V is TRBV4-1 and J is TRBJ1-5, with 7 positions matching TRBD1. The germline V gene encodes CDR1 MGHRA and CDR2 YSYEKL. The CDR3 has 18 residues. V dropped 1 base and J dropped 2; count of bases not matched to a gene: 11. CDR3 nucleotides: TGCGCCAGCAGCCAAGGAAGAATGGCAGGGGGTGGCAATCAGCCCCAGCATTTT. Translating it yields CASSQGRMAGGGNQPQHF.

This chain connects TRBV29-1 to TRBJ1-4; no clear D. The CDR3 runs to 11 residues. V lost 7 bases to trimming and J lost 3 bases, with 6 bases between them. Per germline, CDR1 SQVTM and CDR2 ANQGSEA. CDR3 nucleotides: TGCAGCGCTTGGTCTAATGAAAAACTGTTTTTT. Amino acids: CSAWSNEKLFF.

The chain carries TRBV5-4 and TRBJ2-5, with 7 bases that match TRBD2. The V gene end was trimmed by 3 bases and the J gene end by 5 bases; junction bases not matched to a gene: 4. The CDR3 consists of 13 residues. The germline gives CDR1 SGHNT, CDR2 YYREEE (reference sequence). The CDR3 loop reads CASSSGGGETQYF. DNA of the CDR3: TGTGCCAGCAGCTCGGGGGGAGGGGAGACCCAGTACTTC. Using reference TRBV5-4 and TRBJ2-5 for the parts outside the CDR3, the full variable domain is ETGVTQSPTHLIKTRGQQVTLRCSSQSGHNTVSWYQQALGQGPQFIFQYYREEENGRGNFPPRFSGLQFPNYSSELNVNALELDDSALYLCASSSGGGETQYFGPGTRLLVL.

The chain combines TRBV5-4 with TRBJ2-2; D uncertain. This CDR3 is 13 amino acids long. Germline CDR1 and CDR2: SGHNT and YYREEE (reference sequence). V was shortened by 3 bases and J by 7 bases, with 10 bases between the two germline ends. CDR3 in amino acids: CASSSRSDGELFF. The CDR3, as DNA: TGTGCCAGCAGCTCGAGATCGGACGGGGAGCTGTTTTTT.

Comments on this clone: This sample also contains other DNA sequences that code for the same CDR3. The chain employs TRBV14 and TRBJ2-7; D possibly corresponds to TRBD1 (5 bases). V was cut by 5 bases and J by 2 bases, with 10 bases left in between. This CDR3 contains 13 residues. From germline, CDR1 is SGHDN and CDR2 FVKESK. CDR3 DNA: TGTGCCAGCAGCAGGCAGGGTCCCTACGAGCAGTACTTC. Protein product: CASSRQGPYEQYF.

V is TRBV6-5 and J is TRBJ2-7, with D perhaps given as TRBD1 or TRBD2 (5 bases each). Trimming removed 6 bases at V and 7 bases at J, with 22 bases between. Germline V gene lookup returns CDR1 MNHEY and CDR2 SVGAGI. This CDR3 has 15 residues. The CDR3 DNA reads TGTGCCAGCAGGGAATCCGGGACCGGAGTTGGTGAGCAGTACTTC. Translating it yields CASRESGTGVGEQYF.

The chain uses TRBV5-6 and TRBJ1-2, with D perhaps matching TRBD1 (5 bases). The CDR3 runs 14 residues. Germline CDR1 SGHDT, CDR2 YYEEEE. The V end lost 4 bases, the J end lost 4 bases, and 14 bases lay between the germline ends. The CDR3 sequence: CASSHSGITYGYTF. The CDR3, as DNA: TGTGCCAGCAGCCACTCAGGGATTACCTATGGCTACACCTTC.

The chain recombines TRBV19 with TRBJ1-1; 10 nucleotides align to TRBD1. The CDR3 has 16 residues. Trimming took 8 bases from V and 5 from J; bases not matched to a gene: 14. The germline V gene has CDR1 LNHDA and CDR2 SQIVND (reference sequence). In DNA form, the CDR3 reads TGTGCCAGTTCTAACCCGGGACAGGGGATGATTACTGAAGCTTTCTTT. Protein: CASSNPGQGMITEAFF.

The J gene is TRBJ2-1, the V gene TRBV2, with D possibly TRBD1 on 5 matching bases. The germline V gene has CDR1 SNHLY and CDR2 FYNNEI. V lost 6 bases and J lost 5, with 14 bases in between. The CDR3 sequence is 14 residues long. Here the CDR3 DNA reads TGTGCCAGCAGGTTCGCAGGGATCAACAATGAGCAGTTCTTC. Translation: CASRFAGINNEQFF.

V usage is TRBV6-6 and J usage is TRBJ2-4, with D maybe TRBD2 (5 bases). Germline V gives CDR1 MNHNY, CDR2 SVGAGI (reference sequence). V lost 9 bases and J 1 base, leaving 13 bases between the germline ends. The CDR3 length is 14 residues. CDR3 loop: CASDGGLAKNIQYF. In nucleotides, the CDR3 is TGTGCCAGTGATGGAGGTTTGGCCAAAAACATTCAGTACTTC.

The gene calls are TRBV27 and TRBJ2-7, with 11 bases that match TRBD2. This CDR3 is built from 13 residues. V lost 10 bases and J lost 9; bases outside the gene matches: 11. Germline V gives CDR1 MNHEY, CDR2 SMNVEV (reference sequence). The CDR3, as DNA: TGTGCCACCCAACTAGCGGGAGAAACGAGGCAGTACTTC. Translation: CATQLAGETRQYF.

The CDR3 bases are TGCAGCGTCCGATCTCTCCAGGGAGAGACCCAGTACTTC. Translated: CSVRSLQGETQYF. This sequence joins TRBV29-1 and TRBJ2-5, with D maybe TRBD1 (5 bases). In germline, CDR1 is SQVTM, CDR2 ANQGSEA. The CDR3 totals 13 residues. V lost 6 bases and J lost 4, with 15 bases in between.

The sample holds a few counts of this clone. The chain employs TRBV9 and TRBJ2-5, with 10 bases lining up with TRBD1. The CDR3 contains 16 residues. The V gene's germline CDR1 is SGDLS and CDR2 YYNGEE. The ends lost 0 bases at V and 5 bases at J; junction bases unmatched: 7. The CDR3 region is CASSVGDRGLLETQYF. CDR3 bases: TGTGCCAGCAGCGTAGGGGACAGGGGTTTATTGGAGACCCAGTACTTC.